This T cell receptor (beta chain) was found in a study of blood T cell repertoires in COVID-19. Per the authors' pipeline: Cell counts per sample came from amplifying reference gene primers. Sequencing used immunoSEQ multiplex PCR; TCRdb keeps in-frame clones, though not all of them. The V and J calls and clone size were taken over from that table, and D and trimming were inferred from the DNA. The sample has about 50,000 clones; about 88% are singletons. CDR1 SQVTM and CDR2 ANQGSEA come from the germline V gene. This CDR3 spans 15 amino acids. V was clipped by 3 bases and J by 4 bases; unmatched bases: 2.

Sequencing used peripheral blood. This TCR derives from a man aged 40-49 years with active COVID-19. This chain links TRBV29-1 with TRBJ2-2; 13 nucleotides agree with TRBD2. The CDR3: CSVDGTSGITGELFF. CDR3 sequence (DNA): TGCAGCGTTGACGGGACTAGCGGGATCACCGGGGAGCTGTTTTTT.